The 5 T cell receptor beta chains listed next were all sequenced from one sample in a study of T cells in Graves' hyperthyroidism and ophthalmopathy (dated by TCRdb to about 2019). Library preparation used multiplex PCR. Sequencing relied on an Illumina HiSeq 2000. Amplification of TCR beta CDR3 regions was carried out from RNA transcripts. The first round of RT-PCR for the TCR CDR3 was performed with the HTBI primer set and the Qiagen OneStep RT-PCR kit. TCRdb reprocessing: public reads trimmed at Q25 with fastp, clones called with MiXCR, in-frame beta chains kept. Entries that share a CDR3 protein sequence are merged under the most common genes and DNA. Here the sample has hundreds of thousands of distinct CDR3 sequences; around 22% occur a single time. Around 11% of the sample is taken by the ten largest. Input material: blood. The receptors here all came from a woman younger than 45 with Graves' ophthalmopathy.

This clonotype was seen many times. The chain is built from TRBV12-3 or TRBV12-4 and TRBJ1-5, with D unresolved. The V end lost 5 bases, the J end lost 1 base, and 15 bases lay between the germline ends. The CDR3 loop spans 16 amino acids. The CDR3 here is CASSRRQEPSNQPQHF. The CDR3 DNA reads as TGTGCCAGCAGTCGGCGCCAGGAACCCAGCAATCAGCCCCAGCATTTT.

In its sample, this clonotype was seen many times. The chain is built from TRBV5-1 and TRBJ2-7, with 9 bases that match TRBD1. The CDR3 consists of 15 residues. The J segment lost 2 bases and the V segment lost 3 bases, leaving 6 bases of the junction unmatched. Per germline, CDR1 SGHRS and CDR2 YFSETQ. The CDR3: CASSWGQGVTYEQYF. CDR3 DNA: TGCGCCAGCAGCTGGGGACAGGGTGTCACCTACGAGCAGTACTTC.

This clonotype was recorded many times. The DNA for the CDR3 is TGTGCTAGTGGGATGGACAGTGACTATGGCTACACCTTC. Translated, it gives CASGMDSDYGYTF. The chain links TRBV12-5 to TRBJ1-2, with D perhaps matching TRBD1 (6 bases). Germline CDR1 reads LGHNT; CDR2 reads FRNRAP. The CDR3 is 13 residues long. With 6 bases removed from V and 3 bases from J, the gap between germline ends came to 11 bases.

At least ten counts were recorded for this clonotype. CDR3 protein: CASNPTDRGREETQYF. In DNA, the CDR3 is TGTGCCAGCAACCCCACCGACAGGGGGCGCGAGGAGACCCAGTACTTC. This sequence joins TRBV6-2 or TRBV6-3 and TRBJ2-5, with 10 bases that match TRBD1. J lost 5 bases, V lost 7 bases, and 13 bases had no gene match. CDR3 length: 16 residues. Germline CDR1 is MNHEY and CDR2 is SVGEGT.

This rearrangement joins TRBV19 to TRBJ1-5; TRBD1 matches at 7 bases. V lost 7 bases and J lost 2; bases outside the gene matches: 8. There are 15 residues in the CDR3. CDR1 is LNHDA and CDR2 is SQIVND in the germline V gene (reference sequence). CDR3 region: CASTPYRGGNQPQHF. DNA of the CDR3: TGTGCCAGTACTCCGTACAGGGGTGGCAATCAGCCCCAGCATTTT.